This T cell receptor (beta chain) was captured in a study of blood T cells in healthy people across ages. Sample-barcoded 5' priming and a J-beta primer mix drove a second PCR of 7 to 11 cycles. MiXCR, applied by TCRdb to the 5' RACE reads, yields one record per CDR3 protein. The sample includes 1.4 million or so distinct CDR3 sequences, about 45% seen only once; the top ten take around 4%. Germline V lookup: CDR1 KGHSH, CDR2 LQKENI. The CDR3 is made up of 16 amino acids. Deletions cut 0 bases from V and 1 base from J, with 9 bases between. Donors each provided around 9 milliliters of peripheral blood. Each sample provided at least 6 micrograms of extracted total RNA.

The source of this sequence is a woman under 30 in good health. Sequencing used blood. The V and J genes are TRBV18 and TRBJ2-2; possibly TRBD1 or TRBD2 for D (5 bases each). For the CDR3, the DNA is TGTGCCAGCTCACCACCTGGGGGACGGAACACCGGGGAGCTGTTTTTT. Translated: CASSPPGGRNTGELFF.